These T cell receptor beta chains were read from a single sample in a study of human T cells and chemical hapten exposure. TCRdb re-analysed the reads in MiXCR, keeping a single row per CDR3 protein. The sample holds fewer than 150,000 distinct CDR3 sequences; 6.5% to 10% are singletons and the top ten take just over 1.4%. What was sequenced was whole blood. The receptors derive from a human donor in good health. Some clones in this sample may be carry-over from other donors' samples. The CDR3 runs from the conserved cysteine through the conserved F or W. D genes are given only for firm matches. The listing skips clone size in some rows; elsewhere it reads once, few, many or a size class.

v_call	j_call	d_call	clone_size	cdr3_aa	cdr3_nt
TRBV27	TRBJ2-3	-	-	CASSNLVGSTDTQYF	TGTGCCAGCAGCAATTTGGTAGGGAGCACAGATACGCAGTATTTT
TRBV12-3/TRBV12-4	TRBJ1-2	-	many	CASSLGGSGYTF	TGTGCCAGCAGTTTAGGGGGCTCTGGCTACACCTTC
TRBV12-3/TRBV12-4	TRBJ2-4	-	few	CASRQSVGAKNIQYF	TGTGCCAGCAGACAGTCCGTGGGAGCCAAAAACATTCAGTACTTC
TRBV12-5	TRBJ2-5	-	many	CASGLPFGPETQYF	TGTGCTAGTGGTTTGCCCTTCGGCCCGGAGACCCAGTACTTC
TRBV7-2	TRBJ1-1	-	many	CASSFVQRGAFF	TGTGCCAGCAGCTTTGTCCAGCGCGGAGCTTTCTTT
TRBV3-1	TRBJ1-5	-	many	CASSQDLPGLGQPQHF	TGTGCCAGCAGCCAAGATCTTCCGGGGTTAGGTCAGCCCCAGCATTTT
TRBV14	TRBJ2-2	-	-	CASSQGFGESGELFF	TGTGCCAGCAGCCAAGGATTTGGGGAATCCGGGGAGCTGTTTTTT
TRBV29-1	TRBJ2-7	TRBD2	few	CSVEGGSPYEQYF	TGCAGCGTTGAGGGGGGGAGTCCCTACGAGCAGTACTTC
TRBV12-3/TRBV12-4	TRBJ1-5	-	many	CASSLQVDQPQHF	TGTGCCAGCAGTTTGCAGGTGGATCAGCCCCAGCATTTT
TRBV29-1	TRBJ2-2	TRBD2	few	CSVRLAGPTGELFF	TGCAGCGTTCGGCTAGCGGGGCCCACCGGGGAGCTGTTTTTT
TRBV9	TRBJ1-4	-	-	CASSVEGRTNEKLFF	TGTGCCAGCAGCGTAGAAGGCAGGACTAATGAAAAACTGTTTTTT
TRBV15	TRBJ2-1	TRBD1	-	CATSSVLGQGANEQFF	TGTGCCACCAGCAGCGTTTTAGGACAGGGGGCGAATGAGCAGTTCTTC
TRBV19	TRBJ1-1	TRBD1	-	CASSRTGTNTEAFF	TGTGCCAGTAGTAGGACAGGGACGAACACTGAAGCTTTCTTT
TRBV7-9	TRBJ2-7	-	few	CASSLGGSLSYEQYF	TGTGCCAGCAGCTTAGGAGGAAGCCTCTCCTACGAGCAGTACTTC
TRBV7-9	TRBJ2-2	-	few	CASSTGGSGELFF	TGTGCCAGCAGCACCGGAGGGTCCGGGGAGCTGTTTTTT
TRBV9	TRBJ2-7	TRBD1	-	CASSVGDRSYEQYF	TGTGCCAGCAGCGTAGGGGACAGGTCTTATGAGCAGTACTTC
TRBV6-5	TRBJ2-7	-	-	CASSYSRDISYEQYF	TGTGCCAGCAGTTACTCCCGGGACATCTCCTACGAGCAGTACTTC
TRBV2	TRBJ1-1	-	many	CASSGRLNTEAFF	TGTGCCAGCAGTGGACGGCTGAACACTGAAGCTTTCTTT
TRBV6-1	TRBJ2-7	-	-	CASSKNRVLAVEQYF	TGTGCCAGCAGTAAAAACAGGGTTTTGGCGGTCGAGCAGTACTTC
TRBV4-1	TRBJ1-4	-	few	CASSSFQGGSNEKLFF	TGCGCCAGCAGTTCTTTCCAGGGAGGATCTAATGAAAAACTGTTTTTT
TRBV5-1	TRBJ2-2	-	few	CASRYNTGELFF	TGCGCCAGCAGATATAACACCGGGGAGCTGTTTTTT
TRBV18	TRBJ1-1	TRBD1	many	CASSPQTGKTEAFF	TGTGCCAGCTCACCACAGACAGGGAAAACTGAAGCTTTCTTT
TRBV20-1	TRBJ1-1	-	few	CSARDFRGTDYTEAFF	TGCAGTGCTAGAGACTTCAGGGGCACGGATTACACTGAAGCTTTCTTT
TRBV3-1	TRBJ2-5	TRBD1	-	CASARGQTGQGQETQYF	TGTGCCAGCGCCCGGGGACAGACAGGGCAGGGCCAAGAGACCCAGTACTTC
TRBV12-3/TRBV12-4	TRBJ2-7	TRBD2	-	CASSLETSGSHEQYF	TGTGCCAGCAGTTTAGAGACTAGCGGGAGCCACGAGCAGTACTTC
TRBV5-1	TRBJ1-2	TRBD1	few	CASSSGTAGYGYTF	TGCGCCAGCAGCTCCGGGACAGCGGGGTATGGCTACACCTTC
TRBV6-5	TRBJ1-2	-	-	CASSYAGGYGYTF	TGTGCCAGCAGTTACGCAGGAGGCTATGGCTACACCTTC
TRBV30	TRBJ2-7	-	-	CAWSQGPEQYF	TGTGCCTGGAGTCAAGGTCCCGAGCAGTACTTC